One sample yielded the 8 T cell receptor beta chains listed below, sequenced in a study of spatial heterogeneity in lung cancer. TCRdb reprocessed the 5' RACE reads via MiXCR and lists one record per CDR3 protein. The table lists about 47,000 distinct CDR3 sequences, approximately 10% of them singletons. The time point here: sample taken at primary tumor resection. No cells were sorted before sequencing. The whole RNA sequenced was extracted from tumor, nontumor lung or frozen PBMC. The specimen comprised PBMCs, sampled at surgery. These receptors originate from a female donor with early-stage non-small cell lung cancer.

This clonotype has only a few counts. The chain employs TRBV20-1 and TRBJ1-5; TRBD1 agrees at 10 bases. The germline gives CDR1 DFQATT, CDR2 SNEGSKA (reference sequence). J was trimmed by 4 bases and V by 6 bases; bases with no gene match: 9. The CDR3 loop spans 15 amino acids. In nucleotides, the CDR3 is TGCAGTGCACACTTGGGGACAGGGGAGAATCAGCCCCAGCATTTT. Amino acid sequence: CSAHLGTGENQPQHF.

Turning to this clonotype: A much larger clone is a single base away; this may be a read error. This chain uses TRBV3-1 with TRBJ1-3; TRBD1 agrees at 8 bases. The CDR3 length is 14 residues. CDR1 is LGHDT and CDR2 is YNNKEL in the germline V gene (reference sequence). In DNA form, the CDR3 reads TGTGTCAGCAGCCTGGGGACAGGAGGAAACACCATATATTTT. This encodes CVSSLGTGGNTIYF.

This clonotype showed up just a few times. The chain is built from TRBV13 and TRBJ2-7; 11 bases map to TRBD1. V shed 2 bases, J shed 7 bases, and the junction held 7 bases outside the gene matches. The CDR3 loop spans 15 amino acids. Germline-derived CDR1 and CDR2 are PRHDT and FYEKMQ (reference sequence). The CDR3 reads CASSLFGTGGEEQYF. The CDR3 coding sequence is TGTGCCAGCAGCTTATTTGGGACAGGGGGTGAAGAGCAGTACTTC.

In this sample, this clonotype turned up many times. The V call is TRBV20-1, the J call TRBJ2-1; 12 bases line up with TRBD2. Looked up from germline, CDR1 is DFQATT and CDR2 is SNEGSKA (reference sequence). J gave up 9 bases and V 3 bases, and 6 bases lay outside the gene matches. This CDR3 is built from 14 residues. CDR3 bases: TGCAGTGCTAGCGTCCTAGCGGGGGGGGGTGAGCAGTTCTTC. This codes for CSASVLAGGGEQFF.

Regarding this clonotype: One junction end does not reproduce the germline sequence, and a read error may be involved. CDR3 sequence: CSGSTGLNYGDTF. Written as DNA, the CDR3 is TGCAGCGGATCGACAGGTCTCAACTATGGCGACACCTTC. V usage is TRBV29-1 and J usage is TRBJ1-2, with D perhaps matching TRBD1 (6 bases). Germline CDR1 is SQVTM and CDR2 is ANQGSEA. The CDR3 length is 13 residues.

This CDR3 is CASSIGQGRNQPQHF. The DNA for the CDR3 is TGTGCCAGTAGTATCGGACAGGGAAGGAATCAGCCCCAGCATTTT. The chain is built from TRBV19 and TRBJ1-5; 8 bases fit TRBD1. With V trimmed by 3 bases and J by 4 bases, 5 bases remained unmatched. Germline CDR1 and CDR2: LNHDA and SQIVND (reference sequence). This CDR3 comprises 15 residues.

The table lists this clonotype with many counts. This chain connects TRBV6-2 or TRBV6-3 to TRBJ2-2; TRBD1 aligns across 7 bases. V lost 6 bases to trimming and J lost 4 bases; unmatched junction nucleotides: 5. The CDR3 totals 14 residues. Germline V gives CDR1 MNHEY, CDR2 SVGEGT. Here the CDR3 reads CASRQGTVTGELFF. CDR3 DNA sequence: TGTGCCAGCAGACAAGGGACAGTCACCGGGGAGCTGTTTTTT.

This clonotype appeared a few times. J is TRBJ1-2 and V is TRBV11-1, with TRBD1 identical over 7 bases. The CDR3 consists of 15 residues. The junction had 12 bases not matched to a gene; V was cut back by 5 bases and J by 6 bases. Germline CDR1 and CDR2: SGHAT and FQDESV (reference sequence). CDR3 loop: CASSPSGTVENGYTF. The CDR3 coding sequence is TGTGCCAGCAGCCCATCCGGGACAGTGGAGAATGGCTACACCTTC.